These T cell receptor beta chains were read from a single sample in a study of T cell responses to AZD1222 COVID-19 vaccine. Here immunoSEQ multiplex PCR was the method, and the copy in TCRdb shows in-frame clones only, minus some. This sample has 110,000 to 150,000 clones, with around 93% found just once. The sequencing used peripheral blood, collected 28 days after the second AZD1222 dose. These receptors came from an adult who received the AZD1222 COVID-19 vaccine. CDR3s include the opening cysteine and the closing phenylalanine or tryptophan. Each record gives: V gene, CDR3 length, clone size, D gene, J gene, CDR3 DNA, CDR3 protein. The D gene is left open where the match is weak. Clone size is not always given. Where it is, it says once, few, many or a class for expanded clones.

V: TRBV30; length: 15; size: NA; D: NA; J: TRBJ1-1; DNA: TGTGCCTGGAGTGGTCCCGGGATGGGGCGGCATGAAGCTTTCTTT; CDR3: CAWSGPGMGRHEAFF
V: TRBV7-2; length: 16; size: NA; D: TRBD1; J: TRBJ2-7; DNA: TGTGCCAGCAGCTTAACCACAGGGGTCCAAGCCTACGAGCAGTACTTC; CDR3: CASSLTTGVQAYEQYF
V: TRBV19; length: 13; size: NA; D: NA; J: TRBJ2-7; DNA: TGTGCCAGTAGTATATTAGGCGGCTACGAGCAGTACTTC; CDR3: CASSILGGYEQYF
V: TRBV3-1/TRBV3-2; length: 15; size: once; D: TRBD1; J: TRBJ1-1; DNA: TGTGCCAGCAGCCGGAGGGACAGGGTGAACACTGAAGCTTTCTTT; CDR3: CASSRRDRVNTEAFF
V: TRBV28; length: 12; size: NA; D: TRBD1; J: TRBJ1-2; DNA: TGTGCCAGCAGATTAGGGGGCGACGGCTACACCTTC; CDR3: CASRLGGDGYTF
V: TRBV19; length: 15; size: NA; D: TRBD2; J: TRBJ2-3; DNA: TGTGCCAGTAAGGGACTAGCGGTTCAGGGAGATACGCAGTATTTT; CDR3: CASKGLAVQGDTQYF
V: TRBV7-4; length: 16; size: once; D: NA; J: TRBJ1-2; DNA: TGTGCCAGCAGCTCTGACGGACCGTACGCTAACTATGGCTACACCTTC; CDR3: CASSSDGPYANYGYTF
V: TRBV12-3/TRBV12-4; length: 13; size: few; D: NA; J: TRBJ2-1; DNA: TGTGCCAGCATTACCGGGCCTAACAATGAGCAGTTCTTC; CDR3: CASITGPNNEQFF
V: TRBV7-9; length: 14; size: NA; D: NA; J: TRBJ1-5; DNA: TGTGCCAGCAGCTCAGCGGGGTCCAATCAGCCCCAGCATTTT; CDR3: CASSSAGSNQPQHF
V: TRBV6-5; length: 15; size: NA; D: NA; J: TRBJ1-6; DNA: TGTGCCAGCAGTTACTCCCGGGGCTTTAATTCACCCCTCCACTTT; CDR3: CASSYSRGFNSPLHF
V: TRBV12-3/TRBV12-4; length: 13; size: NA; D: NA; J: TRBJ2-1; DNA: TGTGCCAGCAGTTCCCCCCTGGGGAATGAGCAGTTCTTC; CDR3: CASSSPLGNEQFF
V: TRBV4-3; length: 14; size: NA; D: NA; J: TRBJ2-1; DNA: TGCGCCAGCAGCCAAGACGGAGGATCCAATGAGCAGTTCTTC; CDR3: CASSQDGGSNEQFF
V: TRBV28; length: 15; size: NA; D: NA; J: TRBJ1-2; DNA: TGTGCCAGCAGTTTCAAGGGGAGGTGGAACTATGGCTACACCTTC; CDR3: CASSFKGRWNYGYTF
V: TRBV5-8; length: 13; size: NA; D: TRBD1; J: TRBJ1-2; DNA: TGTGCCAGCAGCTTGGAGGGGGCGAGGGGCTACACCTTC; CDR3: CASSLEGARGYTF
V: TRBV10-3; length: 13; size: NA; D: NA; J: TRBJ2-4; DNA: TGTGCCATCAGTGACAGGACGGAAAACATTCAGTACTTC; CDR3: CAISDRTENIQYF
V: TRBV2; length: 13; size: NA; D: NA; J: TRBJ1-5; DNA: TGTGCCAGTTGGTCAGAGAACAATCAGCCCCAGCATTTT; CDR3: CASWSENNQPQHF
V: TRBV7-2; length: 13; size: NA; D: TRBD2; J: TRBJ2-7; DNA: TGTGCCAGCAGCTTAGGCGGGGGGCTCGAGCAGTACTTC; CDR3: CASSLGGGLEQYF
V: TRBV7-2; length: 15; size: NA; D: TRBD1; J: TRBJ2-1; DNA: TGTGCCAGCAGCCAGGACAGGGGTAGTCACAATGAGCAGTTCTTC; CDR3: CASSQDRGSHNEQFF
V: TRBV5-4; length: 15; size: NA; D: NA; J: TRBJ1-5; DNA: TGTGCCAGCAGCTTGGTTGGTCAGGAGCATCAGCCCCAGCATTTT; CDR3: CASSLVGQEHQPQHF
V: TRBV5-5; length: 14; size: NA; D: NA; J: TRBJ1-1; DNA: TGTGCCAGCAGTTCCGCCGAAAGACAGGATAAAGCTTTCTTT; CDR3: CASSSAERQDKAFF
V: TRBV11-3; length: 13; size: NA; D: NA; J: TRBJ2-5; DNA: TGTGCCAGCAGCTCAAGGTGGGGAGAGACCCAGTACTTC; CDR3: CASSSRWGETQYF
V: TRBV9; length: 17; size: NA; D: NA; J: TRBJ2-2; DNA: TGTGCCAGCAGCGAACCCGAGGGGGACTCTAACACCGGGGAGCTGTTTTTT; CDR3: CASSEPEGDSNTGELFF
V: TRBV10-2; length: 13; size: NA; D: NA; J: TRBJ2-7; DNA: TGCGCCAGCAGTTCCGGTGGTCCCTACGAGCAGTACTTC; CDR3: CASSSGGPYEQYF
V: TRBV5-6; length: 13; size: once; D: NA; J: TRBJ2-7; DNA: TGTGCCAGCAGCTTGGTGACTTCCTACGAGCAGTACTTC; CDR3: CASSLVTSYEQYF
V: TRBV7-2; length: 15; size: NA; D: TRBD2; J: TRBJ2-7; DNA: TGTGCCAGCAGCTTAGGTGGGACTAGGAAGTTCGAGCAGTACTTC; CDR3: CASSLGGTRKFEQYF
V: TRBV10-3; length: 15; size: NA; D: TRBD2; J: TRBJ2-1; DNA: TGTGCCATCAAGGGGACTAGCGGGAGGGACAATGAGCAGTTCTTC; CDR3: CAIKGTSGRDNEQFF
V: TRBV4-1; length: 13; size: NA; D: NA; J: TRBJ1-5; DNA: TGCGCCAGCAGCCAAGGAGTCGATCAGCCCCAGCATTTT; CDR3: CASSQGVDQPQHF
V: TRBV7-9; length: 14; size: NA; D: TRBD1; J: TRBJ2-7; DNA: TGTGCCAGCAGCCTGGGACAGGGGTTCTACGAGCAGTACTTC; CDR3: CASSLGQGFYEQYF
V: TRBV28; length: 15; size: NA; D: NA; J: TRBJ2-2; DNA: TGTGCCAGCAGTTTTGGTGGATCGAACACCGGGGAGCTGTTTTTT; CDR3: CASSFGGSNTGELFF
V: TRBV10-3; length: 14; size: NA; D: NA; J: TRBJ1-1; DNA: TGTGCCATCAGTGAGGGCAGGGAAGGGGCTGAAGCTTTCTTT; CDR3: CAISEGREGAEAFF
V: TRBV4-3; length: 14; size: NA; D: NA; J: TRBJ1-1; DNA: TGCGCCAGCAGCCAAGATATAATAGGGTTAGGAGCTTTCTTT; CDR3: CASSQDIIGLGAFF
V: TRBV11-2; length: 15; size: NA; D: NA; J: TRBJ2-3; DNA: TGTGCCAGCAGCGTAATGCTAGGGCACACAGATACGCAGTATTTT; CDR3: CASSVMLGHTDTQYF
V: TRBV5-1; length: 15; size: NA; D: NA; J: TRBJ2-1; DNA: TGCGCCAGCAGCGGGGGGACTGGTTCCTACAATGAGCAGTTCTTC; CDR3: CASSGGTGSYNEQFF
V: TRBV7-8; length: 15; size: NA; D: TRBD1; J: TRBJ1-2; DNA: TGTGCCAGCAGCCCCGGGGACAGGGACGGCTATGGCTACACCTTC; CDR3: CASSPGDRDGYGYTF
V: TRBV14; length: 15; size: NA; D: TRBD2; J: TRBJ2-3; DNA: TGTGCCAGCAGCGGGACTATCCGGGATACAGATACGCAGTATTTT; CDR3: CASSGTIRDTDTQYF
V: TRBV18; length: 15; size: NA; D: NA; J: TRBJ2-1; DNA: TGTGCCAGCTCACCAACCTCCCACCGTTACAATGAGCAGTTCTTC; CDR3: CASSPTSHRYNEQFF
V: TRBV4-3; length: 16; size: NA; D: NA; J: TRBJ2-1; DNA: TGCGCCAGCAGCCGGGGGACACCGAGCTCCTACAATGAGCAGTTCTTC; CDR3: CASSRGTPSSYNEQFF
V: TRBV21-1; length: 15; size: NA; D: NA; J: TRBJ1-3; DNA: NA; CDR3: CASSPNWGPGNTIYF
V: TRBV28; length: 10; size: NA; D: NA; J: TRBJ1-2; DNA: TGCGCGACCTGGGACTATGGCTACACCTTC; CDR3: CATWDYGYTF
V: TRBV5-1; length: 14; size: once; D: NA; J: TRBJ1-5; DNA: TGCGCCAGCAGCCCTACCGAGGGCAATCAGCCCCAGCATTTT; CDR3: CASSPTEGNQPQHF
V: TRBV5-1; length: 15; size: NA; D: NA; J: TRBJ2-2; DNA: TGCGCCAGCAGCCTAGGACAGGGAGGGACCGGGGAGCTGTTTTTT; CDR3: CASSLGQGGTGELFF
V: TRBV19; length: 16; size: NA; D: NA; J: TRBJ1-5; DNA: TGTGCCAGTAGTCCGCAGGGAGGACAGTACAATCAGCCCCAGCATTTT; CDR3: CASSPQGGQYNQPQHF
V: TRBV11-3; length: 17; size: NA; D: TRBD2; J: TRBJ2-3; DNA: TGTGCCAGCAGCTTGGGGTGGACTAGCGACCAGCGGGATACGCAGTATTTT; CDR3: CASSLGWTSDQRDTQYF
V: TRBV6-5; length: 14; size: NA; D: NA; J: TRBJ2-5; DNA: TGTGCCAGCAGTAGGACCGGGTACCAAGAGACCCAGTACTTC; CDR3: CASSRTGYQETQYF
V: TRBV18; length: 15; size: NA; D: NA; J: TRBJ1-4; DNA: TGTGCCAGCTCACCGAACAGCCGAACAAATGAAAAACTGTTTTTT; CDR3: CASSPNSRTNEKLFF
V: TRBV7-9; length: 17; size: NA; D: TRBD1; J: TRBJ1-2; DNA: TGTGCCAGCAGCTTAGCCGGGACAGGGGCCCCCAACTATGGCTACACCTTC; CDR3: CASSLAGTGAPNYGYTF
V: TRBV2; length: 15; size: NA; D: NA; J: TRBJ1-1; DNA: TGTGCCAGCAGTGTACAGGGCCGGATTAACACTGAAGCTTTCTTT; CDR3: CASSVQGRINTEAFF
V: TRBV10-3; length: 12; size: NA; D: NA; J: TRBJ1-5; DNA: TGTGCCATTGGGGACGGCAATCAGCCCCAGCATTTT; CDR3: CAIGDGNQPQHF
V: TRBV7-2; length: 15; size: NA; D: TRBD1; J: TRBJ2-5; DNA: TGTGCCAGCAGCATTCAGCCACAGGGGCAAGAGACCCAGTACTTC; CDR3: CASSIQPQGQETQYF